The T cell receptor (beta chain) described here comes from a study of blood T cell repertoires in COVID-19. V was shortened by 3 bases and J by 0 bases, with 9 bases between the two germline ends. The CDR3 is 15 amino acids. Germline lookup yields CDR1 WNHNN and CDR2 SYGVQD (reference sequence). Data came from immunoSEQ multiplex PCR; TCRdb stores just in-frame clones and leaves some out. The sample lists 150,000 to 200,000 clones, over 75% occurring once. This clone was recorded only once. The chain has TRBV10-1 and TRBJ1-3; no definite D call. Sequencing was done on a sample of peripheral blood. This receptor was identified in a woman at least 80 years old with acute or convalescent COVID-19. The CDR3 region is CASSDSGNSGNTIYF. CDR3 DNA: TGCGCCAGCAGTGACTCGGGGAACTCTGGAAACACCATATATTTT.